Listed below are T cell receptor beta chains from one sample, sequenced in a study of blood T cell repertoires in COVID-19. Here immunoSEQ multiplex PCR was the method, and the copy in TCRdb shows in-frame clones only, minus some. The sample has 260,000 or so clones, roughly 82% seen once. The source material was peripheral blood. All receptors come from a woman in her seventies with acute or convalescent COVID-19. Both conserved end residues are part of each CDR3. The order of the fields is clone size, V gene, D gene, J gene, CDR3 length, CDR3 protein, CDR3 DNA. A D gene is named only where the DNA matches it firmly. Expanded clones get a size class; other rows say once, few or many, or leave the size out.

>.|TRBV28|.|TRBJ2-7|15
CASSRSAAPSYEQYF
TGTGCCAGCAGTCGGTCAGCGGCCCCTTCCTACGAGCAGTACTTC
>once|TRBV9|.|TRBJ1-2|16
CASSPHSGKANYGYTF
TGTGCCAGCAGCCCCCATTCCGGGAAGGCTAACTATGGCTACACCTTC
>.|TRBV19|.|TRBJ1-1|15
CASSPWDTGATEAFF
TGTGCCAGTAGTCCCTGGGACACCGGGGCCACTGAAGCTTTCTTT
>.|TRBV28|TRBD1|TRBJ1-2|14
CASSLGQGHYGYTF
TGTGCCAGCAGCCTCGGACAGGGGCACTATGGCTACACCTTC
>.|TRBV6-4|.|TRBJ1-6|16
CASSPSGGSYNSPLHF
TGTGCCAGCAGTCCTTCGGGAGGCTCCTATAATTCACCCCTCCACTTT
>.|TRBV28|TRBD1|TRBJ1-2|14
CASSFPGGGYGYTF
TGTGCCAGCAGTTTCCCAGGGGGCGGGTATGGCTACACCTTC
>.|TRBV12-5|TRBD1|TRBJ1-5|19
CASGIRRDRGTYSNQPQHF
TGTGCTAGTGGAATACGACGGGACAGGGGCACATATAGCAATCAGCCCCAGCATTTT
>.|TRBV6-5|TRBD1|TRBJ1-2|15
CASSYGTGGEYGYTF
TGTGCCAGCAGTTATGGGACAGGGGGAGAGTATGGCTACACCTTC
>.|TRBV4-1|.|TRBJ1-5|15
CASSQDHTSNQPQHF
TGCGCCAGCAGCCAAGACCACACAAGCAATCAGCCCCAGCATTTT
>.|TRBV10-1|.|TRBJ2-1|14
CASSDGGGRDEQFF
TGCGCCAGCAGTGATGGGGGGGGGCGGGATGAGCAGTTCTTC
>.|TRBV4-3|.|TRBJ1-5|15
CASSQENGPGQPQHF
TGCGCCAGCAGCCAAGAAAATGGCCCAGGTCAGCCCCAGCATTTT
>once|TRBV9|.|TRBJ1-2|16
CASSSLGGVSNYGYTF
TGTGCCAGCAGCTCCCTGGGGGGGGTCTCTAACTATGGCTACACCTTC
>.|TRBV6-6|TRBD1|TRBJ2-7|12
CASNPGGDEQYF
TGTGCCAGCAACCCAGGGGGCGACGAGCAGTACTTC
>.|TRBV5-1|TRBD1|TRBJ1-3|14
CASSSDRAGNTIYF
TGCGCCAGCAGCTCGGACAGGGCAGGAAACACCATATATTTT
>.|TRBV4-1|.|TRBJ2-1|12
CASSPIGGEQFF
TGCGCCAGCAGTCCTATTGGCGGCGAGCAGTTCTTC
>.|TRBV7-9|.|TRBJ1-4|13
CASSPTENEKLFF
TGTGCCAGCAGCCCGACGGAGAATGAAAAACTGTTTTTT
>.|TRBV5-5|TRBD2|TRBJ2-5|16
CASSRTSGGAGETQYF
TGTGCCAGCAGCCGTACTAGCGGGGGGGCCGGGGAGACCCAGTACTTC
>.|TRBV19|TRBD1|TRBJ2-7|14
CASSRTGTGYEQYF
TGTGCCAGTAGCCGGACAGGGACGGGCTACGAGCAGTACTTC
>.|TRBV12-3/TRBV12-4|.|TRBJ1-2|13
CASTTGKFYGYTF
TGTGCCAGCACTACAGGGAAGTTCTATGGCTACACCTTC
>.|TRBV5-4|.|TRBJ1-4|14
CASSSQDENEKLFF
TGTGCCAGCAGCTCACAAGATGAAAATGAAAAACTGTTTTTT
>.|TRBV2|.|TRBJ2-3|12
CASSGDSLSQYF
TGTGCCAGCAGTGGAGACTCCCTATCGCAGTATTTT
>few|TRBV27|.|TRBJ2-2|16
CASSPLGGSNTGELFF
TGTGCCAGCAGTCCTCTTGGAGGCTCAAACACCGGGGAGCTGTTTTTT
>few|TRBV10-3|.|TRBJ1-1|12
CAIRRGGTEAFF
TGTGCCATCCGAAGGGGAGGCACTGAAGCTTTCTTT
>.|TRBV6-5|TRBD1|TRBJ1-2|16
CASSYSAGQRDYGYTF
TGTGCCAGCAGTTACTCGGCGGGACAGAGGGACTATGGCTACACCTTC
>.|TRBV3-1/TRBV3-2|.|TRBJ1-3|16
CASSQAFLNSGNTIYF
TGTGCCAGCAGCCAAGCCTTCCTGAATAGCGGAAACACCATATATTTT
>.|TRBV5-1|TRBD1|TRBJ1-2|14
CASRREGTGDGYTF
TGCGCCAGCAGGAGAGAAGGGACAGGGGATGGCTACACCTTC
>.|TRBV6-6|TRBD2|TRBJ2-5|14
CASSAGGRQETQYF
TGTGCCAGCAGCGCGGGGGGTCGCCAAGAGACCCAGTACTTC
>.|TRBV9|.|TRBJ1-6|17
CASSVDTIGSYNSPLHF
TGTGCCAGCAGCGTAGACACTATCGGCTCCTATAATTCACCCCTCCACTTT
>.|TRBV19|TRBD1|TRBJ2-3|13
CASSRNRGDTQYF
TGTGCCAGTAGTCGGAACAGGGGAGATACGCAGTATTTT
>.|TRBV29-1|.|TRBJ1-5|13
CSVARGTDQPQHF
TGCAGCGTTGCCAGAGGTACCGATCAGCCCCAGCATTTT
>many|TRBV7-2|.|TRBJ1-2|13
CASSYDRFYGYTF
TGTGCCAGCAGTTATGACAGATTCTATGGCTACACCTTC
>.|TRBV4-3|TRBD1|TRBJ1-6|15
CASSQGRQGRSPLHF
TGCGCCAGCAGCCAAGGTCGACAGGGTCGTTCACCCCTCCACTTT
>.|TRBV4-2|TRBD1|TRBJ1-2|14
CASSLIGQGQGYTF
TGTGCCAGCAGCCTTATAGGACAGGGTCAAGGCTACACCTTC
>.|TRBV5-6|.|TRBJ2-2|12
CASSRTAGELFF
TGTGCCAGCAGCAGGACTGCGGGGGAGCTGTTTTTT
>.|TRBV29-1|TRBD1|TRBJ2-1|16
CSDLSGTGNSYNEQFF
TGCAGCGACCTCTCCGGGACAGGGAATTCCTACAATGAGCAGTTCTTC
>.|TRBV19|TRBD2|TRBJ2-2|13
CDGGGRGTGELFF
TGCGACGGCGGGGGACGGGGCACCGGGGAGCTGTTTTTT
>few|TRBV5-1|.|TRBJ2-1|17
CASSLAGGDGSYNEQFF
TGCGCCAGCAGCTTGGCTGGCGGGGACGGCTCCTACAATGAGCAGTTCTTC
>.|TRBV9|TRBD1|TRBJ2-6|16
CASSIGTASGANVLTF
TGTGCCAGCAGCATTGGGACAGCCTCTGGGGCCAACGTCCTGACTTTC
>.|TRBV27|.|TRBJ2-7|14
CASSLVASSYEQYF
TGTGCCAGCAGTTTAGTCGCTAGCTCCTACGAGCAGTACTTC
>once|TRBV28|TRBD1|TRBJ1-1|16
CASRKTPGTGGFEAFF
TGTGCCAGCAGGAAGACCCCCGGGACAGGGGGCTTTGAAGCTTTCTTT